This record covers a single T cell receptor (beta chain). Per the authors' pipeline: Quantification of nucleated cells was approximated via reference gene primer amplification. Method: immunoSEQ multiplex PCR; TCRdb's copy keeps in-frame clones and lacks some. The V and J calls and clone size are taken from that table; D and trimming were inferred from the DNA. The table has fewer than 90,000 clones, roughly 96% seen once; the top ten hold more than 4%. This sample stems from a study of blood T cell repertoires in COVID-19. On the study more broadly: The United States, Italy and Spain supplied acute and convalescent COVID-19 samples. The analysed material was cDNA or gDNA that came from T cells, B-cell-depleted T cells, or PBMCs.

The CDR3 is made up of 15 amino acids. Germline V lookup: CDR1 MNHEY, CDR2 SMNVEV (reference sequence). The trim removed 6 bases at V and 4 bases at J, leaving 5 bases unmatched. Sequencing used peripheral blood. This clonotype was sampled from a human donor with active COVID-19. The donor label of this sample is uncertain. The gene calls are TRBV27 and TRBJ1-6; 8 bases are a match to TRBD1. The CDR3 loop is CASRSGGGYNSPLHF. In DNA, the CDR3 is TGTGCCAGCAGGTCAGGGGGCGGTTATAATTCACCCCTCCACTTT.